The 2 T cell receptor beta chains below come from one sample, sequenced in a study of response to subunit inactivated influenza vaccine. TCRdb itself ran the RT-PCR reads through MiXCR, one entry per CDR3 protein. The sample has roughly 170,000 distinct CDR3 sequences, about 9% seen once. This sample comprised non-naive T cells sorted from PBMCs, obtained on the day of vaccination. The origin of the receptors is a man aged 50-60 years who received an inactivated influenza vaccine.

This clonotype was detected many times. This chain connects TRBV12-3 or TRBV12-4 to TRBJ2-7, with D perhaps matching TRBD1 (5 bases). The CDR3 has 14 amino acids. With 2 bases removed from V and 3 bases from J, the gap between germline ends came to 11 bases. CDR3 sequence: CASSLSAGIYEQYF. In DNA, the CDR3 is TGTGCCAGCAGTTTATCCGCAGGGATCTACGAGCAGTACTTC.

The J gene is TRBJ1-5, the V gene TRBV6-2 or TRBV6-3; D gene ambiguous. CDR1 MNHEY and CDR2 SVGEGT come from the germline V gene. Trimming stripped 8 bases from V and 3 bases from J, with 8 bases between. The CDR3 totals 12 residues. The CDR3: CASGQFNQPQHF. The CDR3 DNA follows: TGTGCCAGCGGGCAGTTCAATCAGCCCCAGCATTTT.